The rows below give T cell receptor beta chains drawn from one sample of a study of T cells after yellow fever vaccination. TCRdb ran MiXCR on the 5' RACE reads and lists one entry per CDR3 protein. Of about 240,000 distinct CDR3 sequences listed, roughly 3.7% were seen once; the top ten hold 19%. Sequenced material: PBMCs, taken 15 days after the yellow fever booster vaccination. These receptors were collected from a man aged 18 to 30 who received the YFV17D yellow fever vaccine. CDR3s include the opening cysteine and the closing phenylalanine or tryptophan. A D gene is named only where the DNA matches it firmly. Clone sizes are shown as once, few, many, or a class for an expanded clone.

TRBV20-1	TRBJ2-1	.	many	TGCAGTGCTAGGGTTTTCAATGAGCAGTTCTTC	CSARVFNEQFF
TRBV7-2	TRBJ2-7	.	many	TGTGCCAGCAGTTTAGACCGGTACTACGAGCAGTACTTC	CASSLDRYYEQYF
TRBV5-1	TRBJ2-4	TRBD1	many	TGCGCCAGCAGCTTGGGACAGGGGAACATTCAGTACTTC	CASSLGQGNIQYF
TRBV6-5	TRBJ1-6	.	many	TGTGCCAGCAGTTACTCGCTGCTAACTGGGTCCCTCCACTTT	CASSYSLLTGSLHF
TRBV7-2	TRBJ2-6	.	few	TGTGCCAGCAGCTTAGGAACACCTGGGGCCAACGTCCTGACTTTC	CASSLGTPGANVLTF
TRBV4-3	TRBJ1-1	TRBD1	many	TGCGCCAGCAGCCACGACAGGGGAAAGGGCACTGAAGCTTTCTTT	CASSHDRGKGTEAFF
TRBV5-6	TRBJ1-6	.	many	TGTGCCAGCAGCTTCCCGCGGAGCTCCTATAATTCACCCCTCCACTTT	CASSFPRSSYNSPLHF
TRBV18	TRBJ2-7	.	many	TGTGCCAGCTCACCATGGCCAGGGTCCTACGAGCAGTACTTC	CASSPWPGSYEQYF
TRBV20-1	TRBJ2-3	.	many	TGCAGTGCTAGGAAGAACACAGATACGCAGTATTTT	CSARKNTDTQYF
TRBV5-4	TRBJ1-1	.	many	TGTGCCAGCAGCTTGGCGGATAACACTGAAGCTTTCTTT	CASSLADNTEAFF
TRBV2	TRBJ2-3	.	many	TGTGCCAGCATCGCGGAGGGGGACATCACAGATACGCAGTATTTT	CASIAEGDITDTQYF
TRBV29-1	TRBJ1-5	TRBD1	many	TGCAGCGTTTCGCAGGGGGCAGGTCAGCCCCAGCATTTT	CSVSQGAGQPQHF
TRBV20-1	TRBJ1-6	.	many	TGCAGTGCTAGGGACCTGAGAGGGACAAATAATTCACCCCTCCACTTT	CSARDLRGTNNSPLHF
TRBV7-8	TRBJ1-5	.	few	TGTGCCAGCAGTCCCGACCAGACCATCAATCAGCCCCAGCATTTT	CASSPDQTINQPQHF
TRBV11-2	TRBJ2-2	.	many	TGTGCCAGCACCCAAAGGCTAGCTGTCGGGGAGCTGTTTTTT	CASTQRLAVGELFF
TRBV5-1	TRBJ2-1	TRBD2	many	TGCGCCAGCGAACCTCCCGGCGGGGGGAGAAACAATGAGCAGTTCTTC	CASEPPGGGRNNEQFF
TRBV6-1	TRBJ2-2	TRBD1	many	TGTGCCAGCAGTTCTCGGGCAGGGGGAGCCGGGGAGCTGTTTTTT	CASSSRAGGAGELFF
TRBV5-5	TRBJ1-2	.	many	TGTGCCAGCAGCTCGCAGGGAGTCCCGAACTATGGCTACACCTTC	CASSSQGVPNYGYTF
TRBV10-2	TRBJ1-2	.	many	TGCGCCAGCAGTGAGCTAACGGGCTATGGCTACACCTTC	CASSELTGYGYTF
TRBV2	TRBJ2-7	.	many	TGTGCCAGCAGTGATTGGGGGTTGGAGCAGTACTTC	CASSDWGLEQYF
TRBV20-1	TRBJ1-5	.	few	TGCAGTGCTAGATCCCGCGGGAGGGGATTCAATCAGCCCCAGCATTTT	CSARSRGRGFNQPQHF
TRBV4-3	TRBJ1-6	.	many	TGCGCCAGCAGCCCCGGACAGAGGGATTCACCCCTCCACTTT	CASSPGQRDSPLHF